This passage covers 32 T cell receptor beta chains from one sample sequenced in a study of identifying expanded T cells in peripheral blood. Libraries were prepared by immunoSEQ multiplex PCR; TCRdb keeps only in-frame clonotypes and omits some of them. The sample contains around 90,000 clones, around 88% of which appear only once. The sequenced sample consisted of blood. The receptors originated from a person aged 18-70 years in good health.

The V and J genes are TRBV11-2 and TRBJ1-1; D call uncertain. Germline V lookup: CDR1 SGHAT, CDR2 FQNNGV. Between the trimmed V and J ends, which lost 2 bases and 8 bases, there was a span of 6 bases. The CDR3 runs to 11 residues. In DNA form, the CDR3 reads TGTGCCAGCAGCTTAAGCACCGAAGCTTTCTTT. Translated: CASSLSTEAFF.

J is TRBJ2-5 and V is TRBV27; D is ambiguous. Trimming stripped 3 bases from V and 1 base from J, with 9 bases between. The CDR3 extends over 14 amino acids. The V gene's germline CDR1 is MNHEY and CDR2 SMNVEV (reference sequence). CDR3 sequence: CASSFSRAQETQYF. The CDR3 DNA follows: TGTGCCAGCAGTTTCTCCCGAGCCCAAGAGACCCAGTACTTC.

This clone showed up just once. The gene calls are TRBV28 and TRBJ1-6; D possibly corresponds to TRBD1 (5 bases). The CDR3 has 15 residues. Germline CDR1 is MDHEN and CDR2 is SYDVKM. V dropped 2 bases and J dropped 7 bases, with 12 bases sitting between them. The CDR3: CASSLETETNSPLHF. The DNA for the CDR3 is TGTGCCAGCAGTTTAGAGACAGAAACAAATTCACCCCTCCACTTT.

The V and J genes are TRBV28 and TRBJ1-5, with a tentative D call TRBD1 (5 bases). This CDR3 is built from 15 residues. CDR1 and CDR2 (germline): MDHEN, SYDVKM. Trimming took off 1 base at V and 7 bases at J, with 14 bases between the two ends. CDR3 nucleotides: TGTGCCAGCAGTTTATCAGAGGGGCTCAGGCAGCCCCAGCATTTT. Translating gives CASSLSEGLRQPQHF.

This chain's CDR3 is CANPSGLLAKNIQYF. CDR3 coding DNA: TGCGCCAACCCTAGCGGACTGCTAGCCAAAAACATTCAGTACTTC. This chain joins TRBV10-2 and TRBJ2-4; 7 bases agree with TRBD2. CDR3 length: 15 residues. V gave up 10 bases and J gave up 0 bases; unmatched junction bases: 9. In germline, CDR1 is WSHSY, CDR2 SAAADI.

The chain recombines TRBV25-1 with TRBJ2-2; TRBD2 matches at 10 bases. The V gene end was trimmed by 3 bases and the J gene end by 7 bases; junction bases not matched to a gene: 8. Germline V CDR1 and CDR2: MGHDK, SYGVNS. The CDR3 consists of 16 residues. The CDR3 nucleotides are TGTGCCAGCAGTGATCCTCTAGCGGGAGCTGGCGGGGAGCTGTTTTTT. Protein product: CASSDPLAGAGGELFF.

This chain links TRBV28 with TRBJ1-3; weak D call: TRBD1 (5 bases). Trimming shortened V by 3 bases and J by 0 bases, and 21 bases separated the two germline ends. There are 19 residues in the CDR3. The germline V gene encodes CDR1 MDHEN and CDR2 SYDVKM. This CDR3 reads CASSFSDRQGRPSGNTIYF. As DNA, the CDR3 is TGTGCCAGCAGTTTCTCTGACCGTCAGGGTCGTCCCTCTGGAAACACCATATATTTT.

The rearrangement joins TRBV19 to TRBJ2-2; D perhaps matches TRBD1 (6 bases). Germline CDR1 is LNHDA and CDR2 is SQIVND (reference sequence). The CDR3 contains 15 residues. V lost 6 bases and J lost 6, with 17 bases in between. The CDR3 DNA follows: TGTGCCAGTAGGGTTCGGCAGGGGTCCGCCGGGGAGCTGTTTTTT. Translating it yields CASRVRQGSAGELFF.

Note on this clone: This CDR3 is also generated by other DNA sequences in the sample. The V and J genes are TRBV18 and TRBJ1-1; D call uncertain. With 0 bases removed from V and 8 bases from J, the gap between germline ends came to 10 bases. The germline V gene encodes CDR1 KGHSH and CDR2 LQKENI. The CDR3 extends over 13 amino acids. CDR3 bases: TGTGCCAGCTCACCACCCGGGCCCGACGAAGCTTTCTTT. Translating it yields CASSPPGPDEAFF. Full variable domain (outside the CDR3, taken from reference TRBV18 and TRBJ1-1): NAGVMQNPRHLVRRRGQEARLRCSPMKGHSHVYWYRQLPEEGLKFMVYLQKENIIDESGMPKERFSAEFPKEGPSILRIQQVVRGDSAAYFCASSPPGPDEAFFGQGTRLTVV.

V gene TRBV7-9 combines with J gene TRBJ2-1; 8 positions agree with TRBD1. Germline trimming cut 5 bases from V and 2 bases from J; bases unmatched to any gene: 5. Germline-derived CDR1 and CDR2 are SEHNR and FQNEAQ (reference sequence). The CDR3 is made up of 15 amino acids. The CDR3 bases are TGTGCCAGCAGCCGCGGACAGGGCCCCTACAATGAGCAGTTCTTC. Encoded protein: CASSRGQGPYNEQFF.

This clone was observed a single time. This CDR3 is CASSPQVFSTDTQYF. CDR3 sequence (DNA): TGTGCCAGCAGTCCACAGGTTTTCAGCACAGATACGCAGTATTTT. The gene calls are TRBV6-1 and TRBJ2-3; a possible D gene is TRBD1 (5 bases). Trimming stripped 5 bases from V and 0 bases from J, with 12 bases between. In germline, CDR1 is MNHNS, CDR2 SASEGT. The CDR3 contains 15 residues.

The chain recombines TRBV4-3 with TRBJ2-1; D not certain. The CDR3 consists of 16 residues. V was clipped by 0 bases and J by 0 bases, with 9 bases between them. Germline values: CDR1 LGHNA, CDR2 YSLEER. CDR3 region: CASSQELGSSYNEQFF. CDR3 sequence (DNA): TGCGCCAGCAGCCAAGAGTTGGGTAGCTCCTACAATGAGCAGTTCTTC.

This sequence joins TRBV5-5 and TRBJ2-4; the match to TRBD1 covers 7 bases. In germline, CDR1 is SGHKS, CDR2 YYEKEE (reference sequence). The length of the CDR3 is 14 residues. J was trimmed by 9 bases and V by 1 base; bases with no gene match: 7. CDR3 coding DNA: TGTGCCAGCAGCTTGCGGCAGGGGGTGGGCATTCAGTACTTC. Amino acid sequence: CASSLRQGVGIQYF.

With regard to this clone: The sample contains more than one DNA sequence encoding this CDR3. V and J are TRBV27 and TRBJ2-1, with D possibly being TRBD2 (5 bases). The CDR3 contains 11 residues. In germline, CDR1 is MNHEY, CDR2 SMNVEV (reference sequence). V shed 6 bases and J shed 8 bases, with 8 bases lying between them. The CDR3 nucleotides read TGTGCCAGCAGCAGCGGCCATGAGCAGTTCTTC. Encoded protein: CASSSGHEQFF.

The V and J genes are TRBV27 and TRBJ2-7; tentative D call: TRBD2 (6 bases). The germline V gene encodes CDR1 MNHEY and CDR2 SMNVEV (reference sequence). The length of the CDR3 is 16 residues. V was trimmed by 6 bases and J by 2 bases, leaving 20 bases between them. The CDR3 loop reads CASSRSGQRATYEQYF. DNA for the CDR3: TGTGCCAGCAGCCGCTCTGGGCAGCGGGCCACCTACGAGCAGTACTTC.

The chain employs TRBV30 and TRBJ2-5; 8 bases fit TRBD1. In germline, CDR1 is GTSNPN, CDR2 SVGIG (reference sequence). This CDR3 comprises 13 residues. V lost 7 bases and J lost 0; bases outside the gene matches: 4. CDR3 in amino acids: CALGQDHQETQYF. As DNA, the CDR3 is TGTGCCTTGGGACAGGACCACCAAGAGACCCAGTACTTC.

V and J are TRBV7-3 and TRBJ2-2; unclear D gene. The germline V gene encodes CDR1 SGHTA and CDR2 FQGTGA. V lost 4 bases to trimming and J lost 3 bases, with 9 bases between them. This CDR3 is 14 amino acids long. The CDR3 spells CASSWGGYTGELFF. CDR3 bases: TGTGCCAGCAGCTGGGGTGGTTACACCGGGGAGCTGTTTTTT.

This rearrangement joins TRBV12-5 to TRBJ2-1; 8 nucleotides line up with TRBD1. Germline V gene data show CDR1 as LGHNT and CDR2 as FRNRAP. V was pared by 5 bases and J by 4 bases, with 7 bases of the junction left unmatched. This CDR3 has 15 residues. The CDR3 nucleotides are TGTGCTAGTGGTAAAGGGACAGGCCCTTACAATGAGCAGTTCTTC. Translated: CASGKGTGPYNEQFF.

This sequence joins TRBV6-4 and TRBJ2-2; D ambiguous. V lost 0 bases to trimming and J lost 3 bases, with 14 bases between them. CDR1 and CDR2 (germline): MRHNA, SNTAGT. The CDR3 has 17 residues. The CDR3 DNA reads TGTGCCAGCAGTGACTCGTCCCTAGGACGAGACACCGGGGAGCTGTTTTTT. Its protein product is CASSDSSLGRDTGELFF.

The rearrangement joins TRBV10-3 to TRBJ2-7, with a weak D call TRBD1 (7 bases). The CDR3 runs 14 residues. Germline V CDR1 and CDR2: ENHRY, SYGVKD. The V end lost 8 bases, the J end lost 3 bases, and 17 bases lay between the germline ends. The CDR3 bases are TGTGCCATCGCCCAGGGGGGTAGCAGCTACGAGCAGTACTTC. Its translation is CAIAQGGSSYEQYF.

The CDR3 sequence: CASNTGGNPGGEKLFF. Here the CDR3 DNA reads TGCGCCAGTAATACAGGGGGCAACCCAGGGGGTGAAAAACTGTTTTTT. This chain connects TRBV4-1 to TRBJ1-4, with 9 bases that match TRBD1. The CDR3 totals 16 residues. CDR1 MGHRA and CDR2 YSYEKL come from the germline V gene. The V and J ends lost 9 bases and 7 bases, in that order; junction bases with no gene match: 15.

The V call is TRBV5-1, the J call TRBJ1-3; no reliable D call. Germline V gene lookup returns CDR1 SGHRS and CDR2 YFSETQ. The CDR3 length is 16 residues. With 0 bases removed from V and 0 bases from J, the gap between germline ends came to 10 bases. For the CDR3, the DNA is TGCGCCAGCAGCTTGGAGGAAACGAGCTCTGGAAACACCATATATTTT. It is translated as CASSLEETSSGNTIYF.

This clone was seen only once. In DNA, the CDR3 is TGTGCCAGCAGTGAACCCGGGACAGCCTATGGCTACACCTTC. It codes for CASSEPGTAYGYTF. The chain has TRBV25-1 and TRBJ1-2; TRBD1 aligns across 7 bases. V dropped 2 bases and J dropped 4; count of bases not matched to a gene: 4. CDR3 length: 14 residues. Germline CDR1 reads MGHDK; CDR2 reads SYGVNS.

The chain carries TRBV4-3 and TRBJ2-1, with 8 bases matching TRBD2. Germline-derived CDR1 and CDR2 are LGHNA and YSLEER. J lost 0 bases, V lost 0 bases, and 7 bases had no gene match. The CDR3 is 18 residues long. The CDR3 is CASSQEHWREVSYNEQFF. The CDR3 DNA reads as TGCGCCAGCAGCCAAGAACACTGGCGGGAGGTCTCCTACAATGAGCAGTTCTTC.

V is TRBV9 and J is TRBJ2-3; 14 nucleotides align to TRBD2. V was clipped by 4 bases and J by 6 bases; unmatched bases: 10. CDR3 length equals 17 residues. From germline, CDR1 is SGDLS and CDR2 YYNGEE. The DNA for the CDR3 is TGTGCCAGCAGCCCGGGGGGACTAGCGGGGGTAATGGATACGCAGTATTTT. Translated: CASSPGGLAGVMDTQYF.

V is TRBV5-1 and J is TRBJ1-1; D is unclear. The CDR3 is made up of 15 amino acids. Trimming took off 0 bases at V and 5 bases at J, with 14 bases between the two ends. The germline V gene has CDR1 SGHRS and CDR2 YFSETQ. DNA for the CDR3: TGCGCCAGCAGCTTGGGCGGCAGGCCGCCGACTGAAGCTTTCTTT. As protein: CASSLGGRPPTEAFF.

On this clone itself: The same CDR3 also results from other DNA sequences found in this sample. The chain combines TRBV5-1 with TRBJ2-1; 11 bases are shared with TRBD2. The CDR3 loop spans 14 amino acids. Germline loops: CDR1 SGHRS, CDR2 YFSETQ. Trimming cost V 0 bases and J 7 bases; bases outside gene matches: 0. CDR3 coding DNA: TGCGCCAGCAGCTTGGGACTAGCGGGGAATGAGCAGTTCTTC. Translated, it gives CASSLGLAGNEQFF.

The chain uses TRBV29-1 and TRBJ2-5, with 10 positions matching TRBD2. The CDR3 covers 12 residues. Looked up from germline, CDR1 is SQVTM and CDR2 is ANQGSEA. V lost 2 bases to trimming and J lost 6 bases; unmatched junction nucleotides: 0. The CDR3 coding sequence is TGCAGCGTTGAAACTAGCGGGAAGACCCAGTACTTC. It specifies CSVETSGKTQYF. The full variable domain, rest sourced from reference TRBV29-1 and TRBJ2-5, is SAVISQKPSRDICQRGTSLTIQCQVDSQVTMMFWYRQQPGQSLTLIATANQGSEATYESGFVIDKFPISRPNLTFSTLTVSNMSPEDSSIYLCSVETSGKTQYFGPGTRLLVL.

This clone was counted only a few times. This chain uses TRBV7-6 with TRBJ1-5; 9 positions match TRBD1. CDR3 length: 15 residues. CDR1 and CDR2 (germline): SGHVS, FNYEAQ. V lost 2 bases and J lost 4; bases outside the gene matches: 3. The CDR3 nucleotides are TGTGCCAGCAGCTTATCACAGGGGGCAAATCAGCCCCAGCATTTT. Translated: CASSLSQGANQPQHF.

The chain carries TRBV18 and TRBJ1-4, with a weak D call TRBD1 (5 bases). The CDR3 covers 14 residues. Germline CDR1 and CDR2: KGHSH and LQKENI. Between the trimmed V and J ends, which lost 2 bases and 7 bases, there was a span of 11 bases. For the CDR3, the DNA is TGTGCCAGCTCACCAGGTTCAGGGAGTGAAAAACTGTTTTTT. Translation gives CASSPGSGSEKLFF.

This clone was picked up one time. This rearrangement joins TRBV30 to TRBJ2-2; D is undetermined. Deletions cut 1 base from V and 7 bases from J, with 7 bases between. Per germline, CDR1 GTSNPN and CDR2 SVGIG (reference sequence). There are 12 residues in the CDR3. In nucleotides, the CDR3 is TGTGCCTGGAGTGACAGCCACGGGGAGCTGTTTTTT. This encodes CAWSDSHGELFF.

This chain joins TRBV5-1 and TRBJ1-1, with TRBD1 identical over 10 bases. J was trimmed by 8 bases and V by 5 bases; bases with no gene match: 6. Germline V lookup: CDR1 SGHRS, CDR2 YFSETQ. This CDR3 spans 13 amino acids. In nucleotides, the CDR3 is TGCGCCAGCAGAAGGGGACAGGGGTCCGAAGCTTTCTTT. As protein: CASRRGQGSEAFF.